Included here is one TCR beta chain sequence, with context. Its antigen is still unknown. The data were obtained in a study of T cell repertoires in cytomegalovirus infection. TCRdb processed the reads anew with MiXCR; each CDR3 protein has one entry. The sample shows 640,000 or so distinct CDR3 sequences, about 33% of them seen only once. Germline V gene sequence: CDR1 ENHRY, CDR2 SYGVKD. The CDR3 is made up of 16 amino acids. Germline trimming cut 4 bases from V and 4 bases from J; bases unmatched to any gene: 7. The gene calls are TRBV10-3 and TRBJ1-4; 9 positions agree with TRBD1. This clonotype originated in a human donor in good health (CMV status not recorded). Some clones in this sample may be carry-over from other donors' samples. The source material was cultured PBMCs, sampled from culture after CMV antigen stimulation. This chain's CDR3 is CAISVQPGQGNEKLFF. The CDR3 bases are TGTGCCATCAGTGTTCAACCGGGACAGGGTAATGAAAAACTGTTTTTT.